These 15 T cell receptor beta chains were sequenced from one sample in a study of T cell repertoires in cytomegalovirus infection (dated by TCRdb to the late 2010s). Instrument on record: Illumina HiSeq 1500. Clones were called with MiXCR by TCRdb after fastp trimmed the public reads at Q25, and only in-frame beta chains were retained. Each CDR3 protein appears once, grouped with its most common genes and DNA. The sample table lists approximately 140,000 distinct CDR3 sequences, about 6.1% of them with a count of one. Under 20% of the sample is held by the ten biggest clonotypes. Sequencing was carried out using PBMCs. The receptor set was obtained from a human donor in good health (CMV status not recorded). Some clones in this sample may be carry-over from other donors' samples.

There are many counts of this clonotype. The chain is built from TRBV7-8 and TRBJ1-5; unclear D gene. V was clipped by 3 bases and J by 1 base, with 13 bases between them. This CDR3 comprises 16 residues. Germline-derived CDR1 and CDR2 are SGHVS and FQNEAQ. CDR3 nucleotides: TGTGCCAGCAGCTTTAGACCGGGCCAGAGCAATCAGCCCCAGCATTTT. Its translation: CASSFRPGQSNQPQHF.

The chain joins TRBV7-3 to TRBJ2-1; TRBD2 aligns across 12 bases. This CDR3 is built from 15 residues. In germline, CDR1 is SGHTA, CDR2 FQGTGA. After removal of 5 bases from V and 7 bases from J, the junction contained 6 bases not matched to a gene. The CDR3 protein is CASSRGLAGLNEQFF. The CDR3 DNA follows: TGTGCCAGCAGCCGAGGACTAGCGGGGCTGAATGAGCAGTTCTTC.

The rearrangement links TRBV18 to TRBJ1-1; no definite D call. V lost 1 base and J lost 6, with 24 bases in between. The CDR3 length is 18 residues. The germline V gene has CDR1 KGHSH and CDR2 LQKENI. DNA of the CDR3: TGTGCCAGCTCACCACTCGATCCGACGGCGGCGTGGGTCGCTGAAGCTTTCTTT. This translates into CASSPLDPTAAWVAEAFF.

This clonotype was detected ten times or more. J is TRBJ2-3 and V is TRBV7-3; D is perhaps TRBD1 or TRBD2 (6 bases each). The germline V gene encodes CDR1 SGHTA and CDR2 FQGTGA. The CDR3 consists of 19 residues. Trimming removed 3 bases from V and 4 bases from J, with 26 bases in between. Here the CDR3 reads CASSFGGREHPPWPDTQYF. The CDR3 DNA reads as TGTGCCAGCAGCTTTGGGGGGCGAGAACACCCCCCTTGGCCAGATACGCAGTATTTT.

This clonotype is labeled medium-sized. The chain combines TRBV7-8 with TRBJ2-2; the D call may be TRBD1 or TRBD2 (5 bases each). There are 15 residues in the CDR3. The V end lost 2 bases, the J end lost 1 base, and 8 bases lay between the germline ends. Germline values: CDR1 SGHVS, CDR2 FQNEAQ. The CDR3 nucleotides read TGTGCCAGCAGCTTACGGGACCGGAACACCGGGGAGCTGTTTTTT. As protein: CASSLRDRNTGELFF.

At least ten counts were recorded for this clonotype. The chain has TRBV7-2 and TRBJ2-1; D call uncertain. V lost 5 bases to trimming and J lost 0 bases, with 5 bases between them. The CDR3 is made up of 13 amino acids. The germline V gene encodes CDR1 SGHTA and CDR2 FQGNSA. The CDR3 DNA reads TGTGCCAGCAGCCCCGGCTCCTACAATGAGCAGTTCTTC. Translating gives CASSPGSYNEQFF.

Many counts were recorded for this clonotype. This chain links TRBV28 with TRBJ2-7; 8 bases map to TRBD1. The V gene's germline CDR1 is MDHEN and CDR2 SYDVKM. The J segment lost 2 bases and the V segment lost 5 bases, leaving 8 bases of the junction unmatched. The CDR3 loop spans 15 amino acids. The CDR3 nucleotides are TGTGCCAGCAGTCCAACCCCGGACAGGGCCTACGAGCAGTACTTC. Translation: CASSPTPDRAYEQYF.

This clonotype was seen a handful of times. The chain has TRBV11-2 and TRBJ1-1; no firm D call. Germline V gene lookup returns CDR1 SGHAT and CDR2 FQNNGV. The CDR3 sequence is 12 residues long. The V end was cut by 4 bases, the J end by 6 bases, with 9 bases between. The CDR3 region is CASSWALAEAFF. DNA of the CDR3: TGTGCCAGCAGCTGGGCCCTTGCTGAAGCTTTCTTT.

This clonotype was seen repeatedly, ten times or more. The chain combines TRBV12-3 or TRBV12-4 with TRBJ2-7; no reliable D call. Trimming pared 1 base from V and 0 bases from J, leaving 7 bases between. The CDR3 extends over 14 amino acids. In DNA form, the CDR3 reads TGTGCCAGCAGTTTAGTTGCAGTCTCCTACGAGCAGTACTTC. The encoded protein is CASSLVAVSYEQYF.

This clonotype was seen at least ten times. This rearrangement joins TRBV20-1 to TRBJ2-7, with 11 bases identical to TRBD2. The germline CDR1 and CDR2 sequences are DFQATT and SNEGSKA (reference sequence). The CDR3 consists of 16 residues. After removal of 1 base from V and 1 base from J, the junction contained 6 bases not matched to a gene. The CDR3 DNA reads TGCAGTGCTAGAGTTAGCGGGGGGGCGTTTTCCTACGAGCAGTACTTC. It yields the protein CSARVSGGAFSYEQYF.

This clonotype was observed at least ten times. The V and J genes are TRBV12-3 or TRBV12-4 and TRBJ2-7; D may be TRBD1 (6 bases). This CDR3 spans 14 amino acids. The germline V and J ends were trimmed by 0 bases and 5 bases, with 11 bases remaining between them. DNA of the CDR3: TGTGCCAGCAGTTTAGCGGTACAGGGCAACGAGCAGTACTTC. Protein product: CASSLAVQGNEQYF.

This clonotype was counted at least ten times. The chain is built from TRBV7-3 and TRBJ2-3; 7 bases align to TRBD2. The germline V gene has CDR1 SGHTA and CDR2 FQGTGA. After removal of 5 bases from V and 7 bases from J, the junction contained 12 bases not matched to a gene. CDR3 length: 15 residues. The DNA of the CDR3 is TGTGCCAGCAGCAGTAAAAGCGGGGACGGGAATACGCAGTATTTT. Translated, it gives CASSSKSGDGNTQYF.

This clonotype has just one count. It may be a read error: a sequence one base away is much more abundant. The J gene is TRBJ2-7, the V gene TRBV7-9; a weak D match, TRBD1 (5 bases). Germline V lookup: CDR1 SEHNR, CDR2 FQNEAQ (reference sequence). The CDR3 length is 13 residues. CDR3 protein: CDSSLGADYEQYF. The DNA for the CDR3 is TGTGACAGCAGCTTAGGGGCAGACTACGAGCAGTACTTC.

In DNA form, the CDR3 reads TGTGCCAGCAGCTTCGGGGGCGAGGATTCACCCCTCCACTTT. This gives the protein CASSFGGEDSPLHF. The genes are TRBV7-2 and TRBJ1-6; TRBD1 might be the D (6 bases). Germline V gives CDR1 SGHTA, CDR2 FQGNSA. The CDR3 is 14 residues long. Trimming left V 3 bases short and J 8 bases short, with 11 bases between. Full variable domain (missing parts from reference TRBV7-2 and TRBJ1-6): GAGVSQSPSNKVTEKGKDVELRCDPISGHTALYWYRQSLGQGLEFLIYFQGNSAPDKSGLPSDRFSAERTGGSVSTLTIQRTQQEDSAVYLCASSFGGEDSPLHFGNGTRLTVT.

This clonotype was observed at least ten times. The chain carries TRBV7-3 and TRBJ2-1; no clear D. The germline V gene has CDR1 SGHTA and CDR2 FQGTGA. V was cut by 0 bases and J by 10 bases, with 10 bases left in between. The CDR3 runs 13 residues. CDR3 protein: CASSLTMRNEQFF. The CDR3 DNA reads as TGTGCCAGCAGCTTAACGATGCGGAACGAGCAGTTCTTC.